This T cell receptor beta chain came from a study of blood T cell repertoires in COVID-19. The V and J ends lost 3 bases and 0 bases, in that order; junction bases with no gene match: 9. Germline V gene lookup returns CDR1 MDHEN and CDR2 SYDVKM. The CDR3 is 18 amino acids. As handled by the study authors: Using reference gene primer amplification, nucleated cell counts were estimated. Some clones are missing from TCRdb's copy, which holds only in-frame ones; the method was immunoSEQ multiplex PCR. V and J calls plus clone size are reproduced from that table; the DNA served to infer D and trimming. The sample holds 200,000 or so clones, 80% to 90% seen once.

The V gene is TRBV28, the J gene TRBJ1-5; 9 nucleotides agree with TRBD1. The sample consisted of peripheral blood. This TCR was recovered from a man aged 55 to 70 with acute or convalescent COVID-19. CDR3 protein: CASSFPDRGSYSNQPQHF. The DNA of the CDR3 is TGTGCCAGCAGTTTCCCGGACAGGGGATCGTATAGCAATCAGCCCCAGCATTTT.